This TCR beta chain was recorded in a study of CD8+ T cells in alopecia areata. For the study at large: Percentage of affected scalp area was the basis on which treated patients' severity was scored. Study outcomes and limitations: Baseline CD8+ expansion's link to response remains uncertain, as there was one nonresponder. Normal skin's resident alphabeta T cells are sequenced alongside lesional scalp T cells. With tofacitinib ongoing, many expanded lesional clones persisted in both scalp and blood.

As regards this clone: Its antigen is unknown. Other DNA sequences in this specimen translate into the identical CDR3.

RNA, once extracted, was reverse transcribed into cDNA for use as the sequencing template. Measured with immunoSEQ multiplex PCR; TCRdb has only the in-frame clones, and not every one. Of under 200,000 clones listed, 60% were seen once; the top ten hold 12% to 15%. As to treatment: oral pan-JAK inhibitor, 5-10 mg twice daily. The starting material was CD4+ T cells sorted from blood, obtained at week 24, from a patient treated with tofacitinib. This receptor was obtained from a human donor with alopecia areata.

Written as DNA, the CDR3 is TGCAGCGTAAGGGGACAGACGAACACTGAAGCTTTCTTT. The encoded protein is CSVRGQTNTEAFF. This sequence joins TRBV29-1 and TRBJ1-1, with 7 bases identical to TRBD1. The V and J ends lost 6 bases and 1 base, in that order; junction bases with no gene match: 5. Per germline, CDR1 SQVTM and CDR2 ANQGSEA. The CDR3 spans 13 residues.